These 17 T cell receptor beta chains were all obtained from the same sample, sequenced in a study of glioma-infiltrating T cells after dendritic cell vaccination. Profiled with immunoSEQ multiplex PCR; TCRdb holds only in-frame clones, not every one. This sample has tens of thousands of clones, with roughly 80% found just once. This specimen consisted of blood, obtained before dendritic cell vaccination. These receptors came from a human donor with glioblastoma.

CDR3 protein: CATSRGVEGPKNIQYF. The CDR3 bases are TGTGCCACCAGCCGGGGGGTTGAAGGCCCCAAAAACATTCAGTACTTC. The chain is built from TRBV15 and TRBJ2-4; 7 bases match TRBD2. The CDR3 loop spans 16 amino acids. CDR1 and CDR2 (germline): LNHNV, YYDKDF (reference sequence). V was pared by 5 bases and J by 2 bases, with 9 bases of the junction left unmatched.

The chain joins TRBV10-3 to TRBJ1-5, with 9 bases identical to TRBD1. The trim removed 4 bases at V and 11 bases at J, leaving 6 bases unmatched. This CDR3 contains 13 residues. Per the germline V gene, CDR1 is ENHRY and CDR2 is SYGVKD. The CDR3 region has the DNA TGTGCCATCAGTGGCGACGGACAGGGGTCCCAGCATTTT. Residues: CAISGDGQGSQHF.

This chain uses TRBV5-1 with TRBJ1-6, with unresolved D. The germline V gene encodes CDR1 SGHRS and CDR2 YFSETQ. V shed 0 bases and J shed 6 bases, with 7 bases lying between them. CDR3 length: 14 residues. The CDR3 here is CASSLGQINSPLHF. For the CDR3, the DNA is TGCGCCAGCAGCTTGGGGCAGATTAATTCACCCCTCCACTTT.

The chain links TRBV6-6 to TRBJ2-1; 8 bases fit TRBD2. The length of the CDR3 is 14 residues. Losses at the gene ends were 4 bases for V and 6 bases for J; bases not matched to a gene: 5. Germline CDR1 is MNHNY and CDR2 is SVGAGI (reference sequence). The CDR3 sequence: CASSLAGKLNEQFF. The CDR3 nucleotides read TGTGCCAGCAGTTTAGCGGGAAAACTCAATGAGCAGTTCTTC.

In this sample, this clone turned up a few times. This chain links TRBV2 with TRBJ2-4, with unresolved D. The V gene lost 6 bases and the J gene lost 2 bases, with 11 bases spanning the gap. CDR3 length: 14 residues. Germline loops: CDR1 SNHLY, CDR2 FYNNEI. The CDR3 DNA sequence: TGTGCCAGCAGGGAAACAGTCACCAAAAACATTCAGTACTTC. This codes for CASRETVTKNIQYF.

The gene calls are TRBV5-5 and TRBJ2-7, with D uncertain. Germline V gives CDR1 SGHKS, CDR2 YYEKEE (reference sequence). V lost 0 bases, J lost 3 bases, and 13 bases lay in between. The CDR3 is 15 amino acids. In DNA form, the CDR3 reads TGTGCCAGCAGCTTGGCGGCTAGTTCTGTCTACGAGCAGTACTTC. Its protein product is CASSLAASSVYEQYF.

V and J are TRBV19 and TRBJ2-3; weak D call: TRBD2 (5 bases). V lost 0 bases to trimming and J lost 0 bases, with 16 bases between them. Germline CDR1 and CDR2: LNHDA and SQIVND (reference sequence). This CDR3 region has 18 residues. CDR3 nucleotide sequence: TGTGCCAGTAGTATAGACCGTCTCCTAGCCTTTAGCACAGATACGCAGTATTTT. It yields the protein CASSIDRLLAFSTDTQYF.

The V gene is TRBV2, the J gene TRBJ2-4; 7 nucleotides align to TRBD1. The trim removed 3 bases at V and 7 bases at J, leaving 9 bases unmatched. Per germline, CDR1 SNHLY and CDR2 FYNNEI. This CDR3 has 15 amino acids. For the CDR3, the DNA is TGTGCCAGCAGTGAGGGGTCCGGGACAGTTAACATTCAGTACTTC. Encoded protein: CASSEGSGTVNIQYF.

The CDR3 nucleotides read TGTGCCAGCAGTGAATCCCACAGGGGGGAACCCTACAATGAGCAGTTCTTC. It encodes CASSESHRGEPYNEQFF. The rearrangement joins TRBV25-1 to TRBJ2-1; 8 positions match TRBD1. With V trimmed by 1 base and J by 2 bases, 7 bases remained unmatched. CDR3 length equals 17 residues. Per the germline V gene, CDR1 is MGHDK and CDR2 is SYGVNS. The variable domain in full, with the rest retrieved from reference TRBV25-1 and TRBJ2-1, is EADIYQTPRYLVIGTGKKITLECSQTMGHDKMYWYQQDPGMELHLIHYSYGVNSTEKGDLSSESTVSRIRTEHFPLTLESARPSHTSQYLCASSESHRGEPYNEQFFGPGTRLTVL.

J is TRBJ1-1 and V is TRBV6-1; no firm D call. Germline V gene lookup returns CDR1 MNHNS and CDR2 SASEGT. Deletions cut 8 bases from V and 1 base from J, with 11 bases between. The CDR3 totals 13 residues. The CDR3 protein is CASLVTWNTEAFF. The CDR3 nucleotides are TGTGCCAGCCTCGTGACTTGGAACACTGAAGCTTTCTTT.

This clone was observed a few times. J is TRBJ2-7 and V is TRBV6-6, with 8 bases aligning to TRBD2. The germline V gene has CDR1 MNHNY and CDR2 SVGAGI (reference sequence). The trim removed 5 bases at V and 6 bases at J, leaving 9 bases unmatched. The CDR3 is made up of 14 amino acids. CDR3 in DNA: TGTGCCAGCAGTCCCGGGACTAGGGGTCTCGAGCAGTACGTC. Protein sequence: CASSPGTRGLEQYV.

In its sample, this clone was seen once. The rearrangement joins TRBV5-1 to TRBJ2-3; 9 bases are shared with TRBD1. The germline CDR1 and CDR2 sequences are SGHRS and YFSETQ. J lost 4 bases, V lost 5 bases, and 14 bases had no gene match. The CDR3 has 17 residues. CDR3 coding DNA: TGCGCCAGCAGTTCTCCCCCGGGACAGGGATTTTCAGATACGCAGTATTTT. It yields the protein CASSSPPGQGFSDTQYF.

The V gene is TRBV5-4, the J gene TRBJ1-2; TRBD1 agrees at 7 bases. CDR1 is SGHNT, CDR2 YYREEE, per germline (reference sequence). Unmatched junction bases numbered 11, after V lost 4 bases and J lost 8 bases. The CDR3 runs 14 residues. The CDR3 coding sequence is TGTGCCAGCAGCCCCGGGACAGAAACTATAGGCTACACCTTC. Translation: CASSPGTETIGYTF. Using reference TRBV5-4 and TRBJ1-2 for the parts outside the CDR3, the full variable domain is ETGVTQSPTHLIKTRGQQVTLRCSSQSGHNTVSWYQQALGQGPQFIFQYYREEENGRGNFPPRFSGLQFPNYSSELNVNALELDDSALYLCASSPGTETIGYTFGSGTRLTVV.

The gene calls are TRBV6-6 and TRBJ2-1; the match to TRBD1 covers 7 bases. In germline, CDR1 is MNHNY, CDR2 SVGAGI (reference sequence). The CDR3 sequence is 11 residues long. V lost 5 bases, J lost 15 bases, and 7 bases stayed unmatched. CDR3 coding DNA: TGTGCCAGCAGTGACCGGGACAGAATGTTCTTC. Its translation is CASSDRDRMFF.

J is TRBJ1-3 and V is TRBV6-1, with TRBD1 identical over 9 bases. The CDR3 has 15 residues. V was clipped by 7 bases and J by 2 bases; unmatched bases: 6. Germline values: CDR1 MNHNS, CDR2 SASEGT. DNA of the CDR3: TGTGCCAGCACTAAGGGACAGGGACCTGGAAACACCATATATTTT. Translated, it gives CASTKGQGPGNTIYF.

CDR3 in amino acids: CASRRGSGANVLTF. The DNA of the CDR3 is TGTGCCAGCAGGCGGGGATCTGGGGCCAACGTCCTGACTTTC. The chain uses TRBV27 and TRBJ2-6, with TRBD2 as a possible D gene (6 bases). CDR3 length: 14 residues. V shed 6 bases and J shed 1 base, with 7 bases lying between them. Germline V CDR1 and CDR2: MNHEY, SMNVEV (reference sequence).

This chain uses TRBV19 with TRBJ2-7; 10 nucleotides match TRBD2. The length of the CDR3 is 16 residues. CDR1 LNHDA and CDR2 SQIVND come from the germline V gene (reference sequence). The V and J ends lost 3 bases and 2 bases, in that order; junction bases with no gene match: 7. CDR3 sequence (DNA): TGTGCCAGTAGTATTTACAGCGGGGGGGTTCCCTACGAGCAGTACTTC. Its translation is CASSIYSGGVPYEQYF. The variable domain in full, completed from reference TRBV19 and TRBJ2-7, reads DGGITQSPKYLFRKEGQNVTLSCEQNLNHDAMYWYRQDPGQGLRLIYYSQIVNDFQKGDIAEGYSVSREKKESFPLTVTSAQKNPTAFYLCASSIYSGGVPYEQYFGPGTRLTVT.